This T cell receptor (beta chain) emerged from a study of T-cell reconstitution after alpha-beta-depleted transplantation in children. Points from the study as a whole: TCRbeta diversity was high at day 60 in some patients (a result of surviving recipient T cells and thymic progenitors). T-cell numbers and diversity one year post-transplant derived largely from freshly generated T cells. Several hundred expanded graft clones reportedly gave rise to the alpha-beta T cells present about two months after transplant.

The CDR3 is 14 amino acids. Trimming shortened V by 4 bases and J by 6 bases, and 18 bases separated the two germline ends. The germline CDR1 and CDR2 sequences are SQVTM and ANQGSEA. With regard to this clonotype: Antigen unknown.

Unique molecular identifiers were used to barcode this TCRbeta library. TCRdb reprocessed the PCR reads with MiXCR, giving one entry per CDR3 protein. The data hold 130,000 to 150,000 distinct CDR3 sequences, with roughly 8.8% observed a single time. This clonotype was obtained from a female patient aged 2-10 years who had a stem cell transplant for congenital amegakaryocytic thrombocytopenia, so the T cells may come from the graft donor. This specimen was PBMCs, mostly from graft donor cells, taken 180 days after TCRalphabeta/CD19-depleted stem cell transplant. The genes are TRBV29-1 and TRBJ1-1; perhaps TRBD1 as D (5 bases). The CDR3 sequence: CSVVDIGNAPEAFF. CDR3 bases: TGCAGCGTTGTGGACATAGGGAATGCGCCTGAAGCTTTCTTT. The full variable domain, with the rest looked up from reference TRBV29-1 and TRBJ1-1, is SAVISQKPSRDICQRGTSLTIQCQVDSQVTMMFWYRQQPGQSLTLIATANQGSEATYESGFVIDKFPISRPNLTFSTLTVSNMSPEDSSIYLCSVVDIGNAPEAFFGQGTRLTVV.